This TCR beta chain was obtained from a study of T cells after posttransplantation cyclophosphamide. This clone appeared many times. Antigen: not known. Generated by immunoSEQ multiplex PCR, the TCRdb table keeps only in-frame clones and is missing some. The specimen has about 39,000 clones, none found just once. Study-wide results and caveats: Tissue-infiltrating T cells from skin or gut overlapped little with blood T cells.

The ends lost 4 bases at V and 5 bases at J; junction bases unmatched: 9. The CDR3 totals 15 residues. Sequenced: PBMCs. The clonotype originates from a woman aged 45-59 years in good health and a related stem cell transplant donor. The chain carries TRBV23-1 and TRBJ2-7; 9 bases are shared with TRBD1. TRBV23-1 is designated an ORF whose function remains uncertain. CDR3 protein: CASSRGQGVSDEQYF. The CDR3 nucleotides read TGCGCCAGCAGTCGGGGACAGGGAGTCTCGGACGAGCAGTACTTC.